The clone carrying this T cell receptor beta chain occurred a few times. The source of the sample is a study of blood T cell repertoires in COVID-19. Study-wide context: PBMCs, B-cell-depleted T cells, or T cells provided the cDNA or gDNA that made up the material.

Sequencing was performed with immunoSEQ multiplex PCR; in TCRdb, only in-frame clones are kept and a portion is missing. The sample lists some 40,000 clones, roughly three quarters occurring once. V lost 0 bases and J 1 base, leaving 6 bases between the germline ends. Germline V gene sequence: CDR1 GTSNPN, CDR2 SVGIG (reference sequence). The length of the CDR3 is 13 residues. Material: peripheral blood. The V gene is TRBV30, the J gene TRBJ1-1; D is unclear. The receptor's source is a man between 65 and 85 years old with acute or convalescent COVID-19. Written as DNA, the CDR3 is TGTGCCTGGAGTGTACTAGGGAACACTGAAGCTTTCTTT. Protein: CAWSVLGNTEAFF.